The 14 T cell receptor beta chains below come from one sample, sequenced in a study of cytomegalovirus exposure and HLA in healthy donors (dated by TCRdb to 2017 to 2019). The library was generated by the immunoSEQ multiplex PCR assay. For the multiplex PCR, a mixture combining 60 forward primers for TCR Vbeta segments and 13 reverse primers for TCR Jbeta segments was used. This immuneACCESS table, as held by TCRdb, lists in-frame sequences with V and J called but not all clones. Of the missing ones, under half trace to an unresolved V gene in checked studies; the others have no known cause. The sample contains around 150,000 clones, roughly 83% of them found a single time. The top ten clonotypes cover roughly 4% of the sample. The sequencing input was PBMCs. Receptors were obtained from a human donor in good health.

This chain links TRBV18 with TRBJ1-2, with TRBD1 matching over 9 bases. The CDR3 covers 13 residues. Trimming removed 6 bases from V and 6 bases from J; junction bases left unmatched: 5. Germline V lookup: CDR1 KGHSH, CDR2 LQKENI. CDR3: CASSTGTGNGYTF. Here the CDR3 DNA reads TGTGCCAGCTCCACCGGGACAGGGAATGGCTACACCTTC.

A single count supports this clone. This chain connects TRBV2 to TRBJ2-1, with a tentative D call TRBD2 (5 bases). The ends were cut back, 5 bases at V and 2 bases at J, with 10 bases in the middle. Germline loops: CDR1 SNHLY, CDR2 FYNNEI. This CDR3 has 14 residues. Here the CDR3 reads CASSRTSTYNEQFF. The DNA for the CDR3 is TGTGCCAGCAGTAGGACTTCAACCTACAATGAGCAGTTCTTC.

The chain recombines TRBV5-6 with TRBJ2-1, with D unresolved. The CDR3 has 13 amino acids. Germline V gene lookup returns CDR1 SGHDT and CDR2 YYEEEE. The ends were cut back, 1 base at V and 3 bases at J, with 5 bases in the middle. The chain's CDR3 is CASSLTLYNEQFF. The CDR3 DNA reads TGTGCCAGCAGCTTGACTCTCTACAATGAGCAGTTCTTC.

The chain is built from TRBV4-2 and TRBJ2-7, with 11 bases aligning to TRBD2. Germline V gene data show CDR1 as LGHNA and CDR2 as YNFKEQ. The CDR3 has 20 residues. The V gene end was trimmed by 2 bases and the J gene end by 0 bases; junction bases not matched to a gene: 15. CDR3 protein: CASSQSRGGTSGLSSYEQYF. CDR3 nucleotides: TGTGCCAGCAGCCAATCCCGGGGAGGGACTAGCGGTTTAAGCTCCTACGAGCAGTACTTC.

V usage is TRBV27 and J usage is TRBJ2-1, with TRBD1 matching over 7 bases. Germline loops: CDR1 MNHEY, CDR2 SMNVEV (reference sequence). J lost 2 bases, V lost 6 bases, and 10 bases had no gene match. The CDR3 totals 16 residues. The CDR3 bases are TGTGCCAGCAGGGCAGGACAGGCTTCCCCCTACAATGAGCAGTTCTTC. Protein sequence: CASRAGQASPYNEQFF.

The gene calls are TRBV5-6 and TRBJ2-3; TRBD1 matches 10 bases. CDR1 and CDR2 from the germline V gene are SGHDT and YYEEEE. J gave up 0 bases and V 2 bases, and 12 bases lay outside the gene matches. The length of the CDR3 is 19 residues. CDR3 protein: CASSFPWDRGGGSTDTQYF. The CDR3 DNA reads as TGTGCCAGCAGCTTCCCCTGGGACAGGGGCGGGGGGAGCACAGATACGCAGTATTTT.

This clone was observed a single time. The chain has TRBV7-9 and TRBJ2-1, with TRBD2 identical over 14 bases. J gave up 6 bases and V 3 bases, and 1 base lay outside the gene matches. Germline V gene data show CDR1 as SEHNR and CDR2 as FQNEAQ (reference sequence). The CDR3 is 15 residues long. CDR3 in amino acids: CASSFGLAGGNEQFF. In nucleotides, the CDR3 is TGTGCCAGCAGCTTCGGACTAGCGGGAGGCAATGAGCAGTTCTTC.

This chain links TRBV7-6 with TRBJ2-2; D gene unclear. CDR3 length: 13 amino acids. V was cut by 2 bases and J by 3 bases, with 4 bases left in between. Germline V gene sequence: CDR1 SGHVS, CDR2 FNYEAQ. This CDR3 reads CASSLSHTGELFF. The CDR3 nucleotides are TGTGCCAGCAGCTTAAGCCACACCGGGGAGCTGTTTTTT.

V is TRBV7-2 and J is TRBJ2-7, with 8 bases identical to TRBD2. The CDR3 spans 15 residues. CDR1 is SGHTA and CDR2 is FQGNSA in the germline V gene. The J segment lost 0 bases and the V segment lost 5 bases, leaving 6 bases of the junction unmatched. CDR3 in amino acids: CASSPQSGSSYEQYF. In DNA form, the CDR3 reads TGTGCCAGCAGCCCACAAAGCGGGAGCTCCTACGAGCAGTACTTC.

The chain uses TRBV2 and TRBJ1-6, with D hard to call. This CDR3 has 15 amino acids. With 10 bases removed from V and 9 bases from J, the gap between germline ends came to 22 bases. The V gene's germline CDR1 is SNHLY and CDR2 FYNNEI. This CDR3 is CAKEYYRAVGSPLHF. The CDR3 region has the DNA TGTGCCAAAGAGTACTACCGAGCGGTGGGTTCACCCCTCCACTTT.

The count of this clone is one. The CDR3 sequence: CASSPSSGGGTDTQYF. DNA for the CDR3: TGTGCCAGCAGTCCTAGTAGCGGGGGCGGCACAGATACGCAGTATTTT. This rearrangement joins TRBV6-6 to TRBJ2-3; 9 bases match TRBD2. Unmatched junction bases numbered 7, after V lost 5 bases and J lost 1 base. Germline V CDR1 and CDR2: MNHNY, SVGAGI (reference sequence). This CDR3 comprises 16 residues.

This chain joins TRBV5-8 and TRBJ2-4; TRBD1 is a possible D gene (6 bases). V was pared by 1 base and J by 8 bases, with 13 bases between. This CDR3 is 14 amino acids long. CDR1 and CDR2 from the germline V gene are SGHTS and YDEGEE. The CDR3 nucleotides are TGTGCCAGCAGCTTGAGACAGGCAGAATACATTCAGTACTTC. This codes for CASSLRQAEYIQYF.

The chain combines TRBV7-9 with TRBJ2-7; D is ambiguous. Per germline, CDR1 SEHNR and CDR2 FQNEAQ (reference sequence). CDR3 length equals 13 residues. The V and J ends lost 4 bases and 3 bases respectively, with 10 bases between them. The CDR3 DNA is TGTGCCAGCAGCTCCAGAATAAACTACGAGCAGTACTTC. This translates into CASSSRINYEQYF.

The rearrangement uses TRBV28 and TRBJ1-3; perhaps TRBD1 as D (6 bases). The V and J ends lost 2 bases and 7 bases respectively, with 24 bases between them. Germline V gene sequence: CDR1 MDHEN, CDR2 SYDVKM. This CDR3 region has 18 residues. For the CDR3, the DNA is TGTGCCAGCAGTTTACCCCTCGGCGGGGGGGCCTCGCGGAACACCATATATTTT. Its translation: CASSLPLGGGASRNTIYF.